This T cell receptor (beta chain) derives from a study of response to subunit inactivated influenza vaccine (dated by TCRdb to 2017 to 2018). The study in broad terms: Deep quantitative profiling of the T cell receptor repertoire was used in the study to follow responses to a trivalent subunit inactivated influenza vaccine. Overall study results and their limits: The authors suggested that each seasonal influenza vaccination may recruit only a limited number of new T cells.

Turning to this clonotype: The antigen it binds to is not known. No clone much larger than this one lies a single base away; base qualities are absent.

The protocol used for the library was RT-PCR. TCRdb records Illumina HiSeq 2500 as the sequencer. TCRdb trimmed the raw reads at Q25, called clones with MiXCR and kept productive beta chains. Rows merge per CDR3 protein into single entries with the most common DNA and genes. The sample table shows around 850,000 distinct CDR3 sequences, and approximately 17% are seen once. The ten largest clones add up to about 11% of the sample. V is pared back by 1 base and J by 10 bases, with 13 bases lying between the germline termini. Reading from cysteine to phenylalanine, the CDR3 counts 13 amino acids. Only the CDR3 region is kept as DNA, spanning 39 bases read in frame from base 1.

The sequenced sample was PBMCs from blood, obtained around 5 days after vaccination. The sequence links TRBV12-3 or TRBV12-4 to TRBJ1-2; no D gene can be assigned with confidence. The clonotype originates from a man in his forties or fifties who received an inactivated influenza vaccine. Donor details come from another sample of the same person, matched by shared clones. The DNA is TGTGCCAGCAGTTTAGACACAGCAGCTTACTACACCTTC. Its translation is CASSLDTAAYYTF.